The 21 T cell receptor beta chains below come from one sample, sequenced in a study of Ad26.COV2.S vaccination and SARS-CoV-2 variants. Method: immunoSEQ multiplex PCR; TCRdb's copy keeps in-frame clones and lacks some. The data hold approximately 150,000 clones, with 86% observed a single time. The source material was peripheral blood, sampled after recovery from COVID-19. The source of these receptors is a human donor who had recovered from COVID-19.

The rearrangement joins TRBV18 to TRBJ2-7; D is possibly TRBD1 (6 bases). There are 14 residues in the CDR3. V lost 2 bases and J 3 bases, leaving 11 bases between the germline ends. The V gene's germline CDR1 is KGHSH and CDR2 LQKENI. The CDR3 here is CASSPIRDNYEQYF. The CDR3 DNA follows: TGTGCCAGCTCACCAATAAGGGACAACTACGAGCAGTACTTC.

J is TRBJ2-3 and V is TRBV4-1; 8 nucleotides line up with TRBD2. This CDR3 has 16 residues. The germline gives CDR1 MGHRA, CDR2 YSYEKL. Trimming removed 4 bases from V and 3 bases from J; junction bases left unmatched: 9. CDR3 in DNA: TGCGCCAGCAGCCTTGGAAGCGGGGGATTAACAGATACGCAGTATTTT. Translated, it gives CASSLGSGGLTDTQYF.

This clone was counted at least ten times. Other DNA sequences in this sample translate to the same CDR3. This chain joins TRBV4-3 and TRBJ2-1; D not resolved. Per the germline V gene, CDR1 is LGHNA and CDR2 is YSLEER. This CDR3 is 13 amino acids long. Trimming shortened V by 1 base and J by 7 bases, and 8 bases separated the two germline ends. CDR3 in DNA: TGCGCCAGCAGCCAAGGTGTGGGGAATGAGCAGTTCTTC. It specifies CASSQGVGNEQFF.

This rearrangement joins TRBV2 to TRBJ2-7; D call uncertain. The CDR3 sequence is 12 residues long. V was cut by 3 bases and J by 4 bases, with 7 bases left in between. Germline V gene sequence: CDR1 SNHLY, CDR2 FYNNEI. The CDR3 loop is CASSDREYEQYF. As DNA, the CDR3 is TGTGCCAGCAGTGACCGCGAATACGAGCAGTACTTC.

The J gene is TRBJ1-1, the V gene TRBV30; 7 nucleotides line up with TRBD1. CDR1 GTSNPN and CDR2 SVGIG come from the germline V gene (reference sequence). Trimming removed 0 bases from V and 2 bases from J; junction bases left unmatched: 6. The CDR3 runs 15 residues. CDR3: CAWSVLDRDNTEAFF. In DNA, the CDR3 is TGTGCCTGGAGTGTTCTCGACAGGGATAACACTGAAGCTTTCTTT.

V usage is TRBV7-6 and J usage is TRBJ2-5; no firm D call. The CDR3 length is 14 residues. The V gene lost 5 bases and the J gene lost 2 bases, with 12 bases spanning the gap. Germline-derived CDR1 and CDR2 are SGHVS and FNYEAQ. The CDR3 DNA reads as TGTGCCAGCAGCGTACTACTCGTACAAGAGACCCAGTACTTC. The encoded protein is CASSVLLVQETQYF. Full variable domain (missing parts from reference TRBV7-6 and TRBJ2-5): GAGVSQSPRYKVTKRGQDVALRCDPISGHVSLYWYRQALGQGPEFLTYFNYEAQQDKSGLPNDRFSAERPEGSISTLTIQRTEQRDSAMYRCASSVLLVQETQYFGPGTRLLVL.

The chain uses TRBV12-3 or TRBV12-4 and TRBJ1-2; the match to TRBD1 covers 9 bases. V was pared by 6 bases and J by 6 bases, with 5 bases of the junction left unmatched. The CDR3 spans 13 residues. The CDR3 loop is CASRPGQGDGYTF. CDR3 nucleotides: TGTGCCAGCAGACCGGGACAGGGAGATGGCTACACCTTC.

The V and J genes are TRBV7-2 and TRBJ2-7, with D tentatively TRBD1 (5 bases). The CDR3 contains 14 residues. Trimming removed 6 bases at V and 0 bases at J, with 12 bases between. Germline CDR1 reads SGHTA; CDR2 reads FQGNSA. CDR3 amino acids: CASRTAHISYEQYF. DNA of the CDR3: TGTGCCAGCAGGACAGCCCACATCTCCTACGAGCAGTACTTC.

V usage is TRBV6-2 or TRBV6-3 and J usage is TRBJ1-2; 7 bases match TRBD1. V was clipped by 2 bases and J by 5 bases; unmatched bases: 5. Germline loops: CDR1 MNHEY, CDR2 SVGEGT. There are 14 residues in the CDR3. The CDR3 DNA follows: TGTGCCAGCAGTTACGCGGGACAGACTTATGGCTACACCTTC. It specifies CASSYAGQTYGYTF.

The J gene is TRBJ2-1, the V gene TRBV5-4, with 14 bases fitting TRBD2. This CDR3 comprises 18 residues. Germline V gene data show CDR1 as SGHNT and CDR2 as YYREEE (reference sequence). Trimming removed 2 bases from V and 4 bases from J; junction bases left unmatched: 8. The CDR3 spells CASSFSGTSGGAYNEQFF. CDR3 nucleotides: TGTGCCAGCAGCTTTTCCGGGACTAGCGGGGGTGCTTACAATGAGCAGTTCTTC.

CDR3 in DNA: TGTGCCAGCAGCAGGGTCCTCCAAGAGACCCAGTACTTC. Translation: CASSRVLQETQYF. The chain uses TRBV6-2 or TRBV6-3 and TRBJ2-5; maybe TRBD1 (5 bases). Germline CDR1 and CDR2: MNHEY and SVGEGT. The CDR3 totals 13 residues. Trimming pared 6 bases from V and 1 base from J, leaving 9 bases between.

In its sample, this clone was seen once. The rearrangement links TRBV28 to TRBJ1-1; D is unclear. Germline loops: CDR1 MDHEN, CDR2 SYDVKM. This CDR3 contains 14 residues. Trimming left V 5 bases short and J 1 base short, with 11 bases between. The CDR3 loop reads CASSKGFGNTEAFF. In DNA form, the CDR3 reads TGTGCCAGCAGTAAAGGGTTCGGGAACACTGAAGCTTTCTTT.

The gene calls are TRBV9 and TRBJ2-3; 7 nucleotides align to TRBD1. J lost 1 base, V lost 2 bases, and 7 bases had no gene match. Germline V gene lookup returns CDR1 SGDLS and CDR2 YYNGEE. The CDR3 totals 16 residues. This CDR3 reads CASSVSRGGGTDTQYF. The CDR3 DNA is TGTGCCAGCAGCGTCTCTCGAGGGGGCGGCACAGATACGCAGTATTTT.

The rearrangement uses TRBV28 and TRBJ1-2; 10 bases are shared with TRBD1. With 10 bases clipped from V and 5 bases from J, the junction kept 13 bases outside the gene matches. The CDR3 is made up of 15 amino acids. The germline V gene encodes CDR1 MDHEN and CDR2 SYDVKM. The CDR3 bases are TGTGCCATTTCCCCTCCGGACAGGGGGTCGTATGGCTACACCTTC. It is translated as CAISPPDRGSYGYTF.

The chain has TRBV29-1 and TRBJ2-5; D is undetermined. V was shortened by 4 bases and J by 1 base, with 7 bases between the two germline ends. This CDR3 is built from 12 residues. The V gene's germline CDR1 is SQVTM and CDR2 ANQGSEA. The CDR3 region has the DNA TGCAGCGTTGCTACAGCCCAAGAGACCCAGTACTTC. This codes for CSVATAQETQYF.

The chain joins TRBV7-2 to TRBJ2-2; TRBD2 agrees at 7 bases. CDR1 and CDR2 (germline): SGHTA, FQGNSA. V shed 4 bases, J shed 7 bases, and the junction held 6 bases outside the gene matches. CDR3 size: 14 residues. CDR3 coding DNA: TGTGCCAGCAGCTCGACTAGCATGGGCGGGGAGCTGTTTTTT. Translated: CASSSTSMGGELFF.

This sequence joins TRBV6-5 and TRBJ2-3; the match to TRBD2 covers 15 bases. Germline assignment: CDR1 MNHEY and CDR2 SVGAGI. V dropped 2 bases and J dropped 4; count of bases not matched to a gene: 1. This CDR3 comprises 16 residues. The CDR3 bases are TGTGCCAGCAGTTACGGACTAGCGGGGGGGCCAGATACGCAGTATTTT. It encodes CASSYGLAGGPDTQYF.

A remark on this clone: One junction end disagrees with the germline gene, perhaps due to a read error. The chain couples TRBV19 to TRBJ2-7, with D possibly TRBD1 on 6 matching bases. The CDR3 is made up of 16 amino acids. CDR1 and CDR2 from the germline V gene are LNHDA and SQIVND (reference sequence). The chain's CDR3 is CASSPSTGPRSSEQYF. CDR3 nucleotides: TGTGCCAGTAGCCCTAGTACAGGGCCCCGCTCCTCCGAGCAGTACTTC.

This clone was seen more than once but under ten times. The chain has TRBV6-2 or TRBV6-3 and TRBJ1-1; the D gene is possibly TRBD1 (5 bases). The V end was cut by 2 bases, the J end by 1 base, with 11 bases between. The CDR3 spans 15 residues. Germline CDR1 and CDR2: MNHEY and SVGEGT. The CDR3 region is CASSYDVRGNTEAFF. DNA for the CDR3: TGTGCCAGCAGTTACGATGTAAGGGGGAACACTGAAGCTTTCTTT.

This rearrangement joins TRBV7-2 to TRBJ1-1; TRBD1 might be the D (6 bases). With 2 bases removed from V and 7 bases from J, the gap between germline ends came to 17 bases. CDR3 length: 15 residues. Germline CDR1 is SGHTA and CDR2 is FQGNSA. The CDR3 coding sequence is TGTGCCAGCAGCTTACCAAGGGGGAGACAGAATGAAGCTTTCTTT. Translation: CASSLPRGRQNEAFF.

V and J are TRBV11-2 and TRBJ2-7; TRBD1 matches at 8 bases. Unmatched junction bases numbered 9, after V lost 2 bases and J lost 3 bases. The CDR3 runs 16 residues. Germline CDR1 and CDR2: SGHAT and FQNNGV. For the CDR3, the DNA is TGTGCCAGCAGCTTATTGGGTCGGACAGGGTACTACGAGCAGTACTTC. Residues: CASSLLGRTGYYEQYF.